This is a list of T cell receptor beta chains from one sample in a study of regulatory T cells in long-lasting Graves disease. Each CDR3 protein is one row after TCRdb ran MiXCR on the multiplex PCR reads. The profile shows roughly 320,000 distinct CDR3 sequences, approximately 16% of them singletons. This sample also appeared in a second study, on T cells in Graves' hyperthyroidism and ophthalmopathy.

The sample consisted of peripheral blood mononuclear cells (PBMCs), taken at new diagnosis, from a patient treated with antithyroid drugs. These receptors all come from a middle-aged man with Graves disease. The CDR3 runs from the conserved cysteine through the conserved F or W. D genes are given only for firm matches. Size is omitted from some rows. Given values are once, few, many or a class for expanded clones.

cdr3_length	clone_size	j_call	v_call	d_call	cdr3_nt	cdr3_aa
15	-	TRBJ2-5	TRBV2	TRBD2	TGTGCCAGCATTGGTCTAGCGGGGAATCAAGAGACCCAGTACTTC	CASIGLAGNQETQYF
17	-	TRBJ2-7	TRBV6-8	-	TGTGCCAGCAGTCCCCCCCGTTTTGCCGGGATCAGCGACGAGCAGTACTTC	CASSPPRFAGISDEQYF
15	many	TRBJ1-4	TRBV7-9	TRBD1	TGTGCCAGCAGCTTAGACAGGGGGCGACGTGAAAAACTGTTTTTT	CASSLDRGRREKLFF
17	many	TRBJ1-2	TRBV6-1	TRBD1	TGTGCCAGCAGTGAAGCTTTTTCACGGGCCGGGACAGGAAAGGACACCTTC	CASSEAFSRAGTGKDTF
15	-	TRBJ1-1	TRBV5-1	-	TGCGCCAGCAGCTTTGGGGCTTTTTCGAACACTGAAGCTTTCTTT	CASSFGAFSNTEAFF
13	many	TRBJ2-7	TRBV5-1	-	TGCGCCAGCAGGGGAGACTTCCCCTACGAGCAGTACTTC	CASRGDFPYEQYF
13	-	TRBJ1-1	TRBV11-2	TRBD1	TGTGCCAGCAGCTCGGGGACAGCCACTGAAGCTTTCTTT	CASSSGTATEAFF
14	many	TRBJ2-1	TRBV20-1	-	TGCAGTGCTGGGGGGATCCAGCCATACAATGAGCAGTTCTTC	CSAGGIQPYNEQFF
15	many	TRBJ2-7	TRBV13	TRBD2	TGTGCCAGCAGCTCACCCCATAGCGGGGACTGGGAGCAGTACTTC	CASSSPHSGDWEQYF
13	many	TRBJ1-5	TRBV30	-	TGTGCCTGGAGTGTACTTTTGGGTCAGCCCCAGCATTTT	CAWSVLLGQPQHF
15	-	TRBJ2-1	TRBV5-4	TRBD1	TGTGCCAGCAGCTTAAGGTACAGGGGGAACAATGAGCAGTTCTTC	CASSLRYRGNNEQFF
14	few	TRBJ1-2	TRBV10-3	TRBD1	TGTGCCATCAGCGTAACAGGGGACAACTATGGCTACACCTTC	CAISVTGDNYGYTF
15	many	TRBJ2-3	TRBV12-3/TRBV12-4	-	TGTGCCAGCAGTCACGACAGCCAGCTTTTAGATACGCAGTATTTT	CASSHDSQLLDTQYF
11	many	TRBJ2-7	TRBV2	-	TGTGCCAGCAGTGAGACCTACGAGCAGTACTTC	CASSETYEQYF
16	many	TRBJ2-3	TRBV12-3/TRBV12-4	TRBD2	TGTGCCAGCAGTACGCGACTAGCGGGTATCCCAGATACGCAGTATTTT	CASSTRLAGIPDTQYF
13	many	TRBJ2-1	TRBV7-9	-	TGTGCCAGCAGCCCCCCGCTATCCAATGAGCAGTTCTTC	CASSPPLSNEQFF
12	many	TRBJ2-1	TRBV5-1	-	TGCGCCAGCAGCTACCGATACAATGAGCAGTTCTTC	CASSYRYNEQFF
14	many	TRBJ2-5	TRBV5-1	TRBD2	TGCGCCAGCAGCCGGGGACTAGCCCAAGAGACCCAGTACTTC	CASSRGLAQETQYF
16	-	TRBJ2-7	TRBV7-9	-	TGTGCCAGCAGCTTAGCCGGATGGCACTCCTCCTACGAGCAGTACTTC	CASSLAGWHSSYEQYF
14	few	TRBJ2-1	TRBV19	TRBD2	TGTGCCAGTAGTATCCACGGGACTAACAATGAGCAGTTCTTC	CASSIHGTNNEQFF
14	-	TRBJ1-1	TRBV15	-	TGTGCCACCAGCAGAGTGGCAGGGAGGGCTGAAGCTTTCTTT	CATSRVAGRAEAFF
15	few	TRBJ2-2	TRBV6-1	-	TGTGCCAGCAGTCTCCGGACAGCTATCACCGGGGAGCTGTTTTTT	CASSLRTAITGELFF
15	many	TRBJ1-5	TRBV12-5	-	TGTGCTAGTGGTTTGGTAGTTGGTCCCGATCAGCCCCAGCATTTT	CASGLVVGPDQPQHF
15	many	TRBJ1-4	TRBV2	-	TGTGCCAGCAGATTACAGAGGGGCTCAGATGAAAAACTGTTTTTT	CASRLQRGSDEKLFF
13	-	TRBJ1-4	TRBV6-2/TRBV6-3	-	TGTGCCAGCGAAGGAGGGGGGAATGAAAAACTGTTTTTT	CASEGGGNEKLFF
15	-	TRBJ2-1	TRBV7-9	TRBD2	TGTGCCAGCAGCTTAGTCGGCGGGGGGGCCGATGAGCAGTTCTTC	CASSLVGGGADEQFF
17	few	TRBJ1-5	TRBV4-1	-	TGCGCCAGCAGCCAAGTTATCCAGTTCCAGGGCAATCAGCCCCAGCATTTT	CASSQVIQFQGNQPQHF
17	many	TRBJ2-5	TRBV6-5	-	TGTGCCAGCAGTTACGGCCCCGGGGGATATTCCCAAGAGACCCAGTACTTC	CASSYGPGGYSQETQYF
14	few	TRBJ1-5	TRBV11-2	-	TGTGCCAGCAGCTTAGGCTTAATCAATCAGCCCCAGCATTTT	CASSLGLINQPQHF
14	many	TRBJ2-2	TRBV20-1	-	TGCAGCTCGGCGGGGTCTTCGAACACCGGGGAGCTGTTTTTT	CSSAGSSNTGELFF
16	-	TRBJ2-3	TRBV6-5	TRBD1	TGTGCCAGCAGTTCCGCCGGGACAGGGGTCACAGATACGCAGTATTTT	CASSSAGTGVTDTQYF
16	many	TRBJ2-3	TRBV11-2	TRBD2	TGTGCCAGCAGCTTAAATGCGGGGGGGTCCGCAGATACGCAGTATTTT	CASSLNAGGSADTQYF
16	many	TRBJ2-5	TRBV28	TRBD1	TGTGCCAGCACCGAAGCAGGGGGCGCCTTGGGAGAGACCCAGTACTTC	CASTEAGGALGETQYF
14	-	TRBJ1-2	TRBV27	TRBD1	TGTGCCAGCAGTATAAGGGACAGGGGGTATGGCTACACCTTC	CASSIRDRGYGYTF
16	many	TRBJ2-1	TRBV28	-	TGTGCCAGCAGTGCCCTCGGGGGAAAGTTTTTCGCTGAGCAGTTCTTC	CASSALGGKFFAEQFF
15	once	TRBJ2-1	TRBV7-2	TRBD2	TGTGCCAGCAGCCAACAGCGGGGAAAATACAATGAGCAGTTCTTC	CASSQQRGKYNEQFF
14	many	TRBJ2-5	TRBV29-1	-	TGCAGCGTCAGACCGACCGGGGGGCGAGAGACCCAGTACTTC	CSVRPTGGRETQYF
15	many	TRBJ1-1	TRBV7-3	-	TGTGCCAGCAGCTTAACCCGCGTAGGGGGGACTGAAGCTTTCTTT	CASSLTRVGGTEAFF
16	-	TRBJ2-7	TRBV28	TRBD2	TGTGCCAGCAGTCGACTAGCGGGAGGGTGGGACTACGAGCAGTACTTC	CASSRLAGGWDYEQYF
14	many	TRBJ2-5	TRBV10-3	-	TGTGCCATCAGTAGACAGGTGGACCAAGAGACCCAGTACTTC	CAISRQVDQETQYF
17	many	TRBJ1-6	TRBV28	-	TGTGCCAGCAGTTTAGAGGGCAGGGCCCTTCGGGGTTCACCCCTCCACTTT	CASSLEGRALRGSPLHF
15	many	TRBJ2-2	TRBV12-3/TRBV12-4	-	TGTGCCAGCAGTTTAAGGGGTAGTGTGGCCGGGGAGCTGTTTTTT	CASSLRGSVAGELFF
12	-	TRBJ2-1	TRBV9	-	TGTGCCAGCGGAGTAGTAAACAATGAGCAGTTCTTC	CASGVVNNEQFF
14	many	TRBJ2-5	TRBV7-2	-	TGTGCCAGCAGCTTAGGCCCACACCAAGAGACCCAGTACTTC	CASSLGPHQETQYF
15	-	TRBJ1-5	TRBV19	TRBD1	TGTGCCAGCCTACCAACAGGGGGTGGCAATCAGCCCCAGCATTTT	CASLPTGGGNQPQHF
16	-	TRBJ2-2	TRBV28	TRBD1	TGTGCCAGCAGTCCCGAGGGACAGGGGGAAGGCGGGGAGCTGTTTTTT	CASSPEGQGEGGELFF
15	many	TRBJ2-7	TRBV10-3	TRBD2	TGTGCCATCAGCTATAGCGGGGGGAGCTCCTACGAGCAGTACTTC	CAISYSGGSSYEQYF
14	many	TRBJ2-5	TRBV2	-	TGTGCCAGCACCCTCCGGGGAATGGGGGAGACCCAGTACTTC	CASTLRGMGETQYF
17	-	TRBJ2-6	TRBV7-6	-	TGTGCCAGCAGCTTAAATACCTTCGGCTCTGGGGCCAACGTCCTGACTTTC	CASSLNTFGSGANVLTF
17	few	TRBJ1-5	TRBV20-1	-	TGCAGTGCTAGGCGGACGGACTTTGGGCGGAGCAATCAGCCCCAGCATTTT	CSARRTDFGRSNQPQHF
13	many	TRBJ2-5	TRBV5-5	-	TGTGCCAGCAGCTTGCTGGGCAGAGAGACCCAGTACTTC	CASSLLGRETQYF
15	-	TRBJ2-3	TRBV11-3	TRBD2	TGTGCCAGCAGCCCCCGTAGCGGGGCCACAGATACGCAGTATTTT	CASSPRSGATDTQYF
15	-	TRBJ2-7	TRBV11-2	TRBD1	TGTGCCAGCAGCTTATGGGGACAGGGCACCTACGAGCAGTACTTC	CASSLWGQGTYEQYF
15	many	TRBJ2-7	TRBV18	TRBD1	TGTGCCAGCTCAATAGCCGGGACAGGGTACTACGAGCAGTACTTC	CASSIAGTGYYEQYF
15	-	TRBJ2-6	TRBV19	TRBD1	TGTGCCACCCGGACAGGGAGCTCTGGGGCCAACGTCCTGACTTTC	CATRTGSSGANVLTF
14	many	TRBJ1-1	TRBV2	-	TGTGCCAGCAGTGTCGGGGGCAGAGACACTGAAGCTTTCTTT	CASSVGGRDTEAFF
19	-	TRBJ2-1	TRBV12-3/TRBV12-4	TRBD2	TGTGCCAGCCAGGGGCCCACTAGCGGGGGGGCCGGATCCTACAATGAGCAGTTCTTC	CASQGPTSGGAGSYNEQFF